This entry features one T cell receptor (beta chain) sequence. In this sample, this clone turned up once. What this receptor recognizes is not known. Qualities for individual bases were not recorded, and no much larger clone is one base off. The data were obtained in a study of cytomegalovirus exposure and HLA in healthy donors listed by TCRdb under 2017. Study-wide context: An earlier analysis of approximately 550 of the donors reported approximately 300 Gb of sequence data and some 100 million unique TCR beta sequences from some 180 million T cells. Roughly 300 gigabases of sequencing data and 91 million or so unique TCR sequences made up an early release that covered 500 to 700 HLA-typed donors. Of the roughly 400 genotyped donors, less than 85% were placed in the genetic ancestry cluster associated with self-reported Caucasian donors. The study aimed to test whether signatures of past pathogen exposure could be identified by cataloging public T cell receptors. The study profiled the T cell repertoires of approximately 700 subjects by immunosequencing and related them to cytomegalovirus serostatus. Besides the first cohort of roughly 660 subjects, a separate validation cohort made up of 90 to 150 different subjects was used. The study combined high-throughput TCR immunosequencing, statistical association of individual TCRs with disease status, and machine learning to predict cytomegalovirus infection status. To study patterns of TCR occurrence, a later analysis re-analyzed previously published TCR beta repertoires from several hundred donors and added high-resolution HLA genotyping. In the later analysis, no new phenotypic data were used to find candidate immune exposures; instead, reliance was placed on TCR beta sequences and their occurrence across donors. An earlier analysis of around 580 of the donors used high-throughput TCR beta sequencing to judge whether each TCR beta V gene segment behaved as functional or pseudogenic. Donor age, sex, ethnicity and CMV serostatus were compiled alongside the repertoire data. A later genetic analysis used genome-wide SNP genotypes for 398 of the 666 donors, treating that subset as a discovery cohort. Every discovery cohort repertoire had been produced on one sequencing platform. Both class I and class II loci were covered by HLA typing, at four-digit resolution. Typing coverage differed by locus: A, B, C, DRB1 and DQB1 were typed in about 629-630 donors, DQA1 in 522, DPA1 in around 610, and DPB1 in 450 to 480. About five DR-DQ haplotypes were treated as single units for association and clustering because of strong linkage in the cohort. Among a few hundred genotyped donors of the cohort, an average of about 240,000 unique TCR beta nucleotide sequences were sequenced per donor, 15% to 20% of them non-productive. The paper's findings and limits, for the study overall: Correlated functional status among segregating V segments might be attributable to linkage disequilibrium, but an unknown experimental factor could not be ruled out. In a later analysis, the rate of TCR association differed among HLA loci, with DRB1 alleles having the most associated TCRs and HLA-C alleles having the fewest. A total of 150 to 200 TCR beta chains were listed by the study as associated with cytomegalovirus. According to a later genetic analysis, donors in an Asian-associated ancestry cluster had fewer N-insertions in productive TCRs than the roughly 700-donor mean. HLA typing was unavailable for some donors at each locus, so association tests used only the typed subset. The earlier analysis of nearly 600 of the donors excluded 15 to 20 rarely observed V segments, including chromosome 9 orphons, because counts were too low. Across donors, most TCR sequences were observed very rarely, whereas some public TCRs were present in many individuals. A further reported finding was that TCR beta sequences accurately predicted the HLA-A and HLA-B alleles for most subjects in the first cohort. Compared with equally common non-associated chains, HLA-associated TCR beta chains in a later analysis were more clonally expanded and had lower generation probabilities. Strong co-occurrence of HLA alleles, especially DR and DQ, made assigning TCR associations to individual alleles difficult. The cohort was sequenced for TCR beta chains only, and without alpha or paired-chain data the features that could be detected were limited. The authors suggested that the approach could potentially be extended to other disease states and immunological phenotypes. V-gene and J-gene trimming of TCR beta chains was associated with a missense DCLRE1C variant in a later genetic analysis, and the association was replicated in an independent cohort. Immune exposure information for the cohort was limited to CMV serostatus. In an earlier analysis of more than 450 of the donors, most TCR beta V segments were observed in productive rearrangements about 90% or about 30% of the time, broadly matching IMGT annotations. The presence/absence analyses assumed that sequencing depth was roughly uniform across donors, and that assumption may not be true. Most CMV-associated TCR beta chains appeared to be HLA-restricted in a later analysis, and the HLA associations seemed to be driven largely by CMV exposure. The classifier was reported to diagnose cytomegalovirus status with high specificity and sensitivity in both the original cohort and the validation cohort. Specific HLA alleles were associated with 18,000 or so TCR beta sequences at a false discovery rate of 0.05 in a later analysis. A group of highly shared sequence variants was considered likely to be a technical artifact of the sequencing pipeline. According to a later analysis, parvovirus B19, influenza, CMV and Epstein-Barr virus appeared linked to several top co-occurrence clusters. The 87-base-pair reads could not distinguish some IMGT-functional V segments, including TRBV6-2 and TRBV6-3, so those segments were excluded. In vitro tests confirmed that a few of the cytomegalovirus-associated TCR beta chains recognize cytomegalovirus antigens.

The cohort consisted of approximately 690 healthy bone marrow donors. All cohort members were sampled while nominally healthy, although unrecorded immune exposures were likely present. The donor was CMV seronegative and was included in the group of over 300 seronegative cohort members. Every donor gave a peripheral blood sample, and the peripheral blood mononuclear cells from that sample were used for TCR beta sequencing. Genomic DNA was extracted from the blood cell samples with the Qiagen DNeasy Blood Extraction Kit. Library creation used the immunoSEQ multiplex PCR assay. For the multiplex PCR, a mixture combining 60 forward primers for TCR Vbeta segments and 13 reverse primers for TCR Jbeta segments was used. The CDR3 region of rearranged TCR beta genes was amplified from genomic DNA with a multiplex PCR assay. Amplified TCR beta libraries were sequenced as 87-base-pair reads on the Illumina HiSeq System. The original methods were these. A later analysis tallied around 80 million unique TCR beta chains across the 660 or so repertoires, and roughly 11 million of those chains were shared by two or more donors. A nearest-neighbor algorithm error-corrected the raw reads and collapsed the reads into unique sequences, merging closely related sequences to remove PCR and sequencing errors. V, D and J gene segments were assigned by aligning CDR3 sequences to IMGT reference sequences. For a sequence to be retained, at least a six-nucleotide match to both a V gene segment and a J gene segment was required. A rearrangement counted as productive if the CDR3 had no stop codons and remained in frame with V and J, and every other rearrangement counted as non-productive. Following IMGT convention, CDR3 was defined as the stretch from the second conserved V-encoded cysteine to the conserved J-encoded phenylalanine. In an earlier analysis of around 640 of the donors, sequences lacking an unambiguous match to a single V gene segment were excluded. An earlier analysis of a few hundred of the donors called V segments functional above 56.7% productive rearrangements and segregating when the between-donor standard deviation exceeded 5%. A statistical classification framework was built to diagnose cytomegalovirus status from the catalog of TCR beta chain sequences. In a later analysis, TCR nucleotide sequences were compared against IMGT/GENE-DB human TR gene sequences so that V and J genes could be assigned. The TCRdist pipeline was used in a later analysis to assign CDR3 sequences and most-parsimonious VDJ recombination scenarios. In a later analysis, every TCR beta chain was defined by the combination of its CDR3 amino acid sequence and its V-gene family, and reads without a unique V-gene family were dropped. A later analysis removed several hundred highly shared, low-generation-probability nucleotide sequences to deal with suspected cross-contamination and a sequencing artifact. In a later analysis, a clonal expansion index for each public chain was calculated from normalized within-repertoire ranks of inferred template counts. In a later analysis, generation probabilities were computed using a VDJ recombination model fitted to out-of-frame rearrangements, and the results were checked against IGoR. Hypergeometric tests were used in a later analysis to score TCR-TCR, TCR-HLA and TCR-CMV co-occurrence, with a repertoire-size bias correction applied to the TCR pairs. To estimate false discovery rates, a later analysis permuted the HLA or CMV assignments 20 times. In a later analysis, co-occurring TCRs were grouped with DBSCAN, and TCRdist sequence similarity was added when clustering was performed within HLA-allele-positive subsets. Co-occurrence clustering excluded repertoires with fewer than 30,000 or more than 120,000 public chains, plus five with anomalous nucleotide sharing. TCRdb obtained this table from immuneACCESS and retained in-frame rearrangements with V and J assigned. These tables miss some clones; where compared with another copy, unresolved V genes account for less than half of the shortfall, and the remainder is unexplained. V and J calls and clone size are those listed in that table; D and trimming were worked out from the DNA. In all, the sample holds 210,000 or so clones, and about three quarters of those were seen once. Of the sample, around 2% is held by the ten largest clones.

From a lookup of the germline V gene, CDR1 and CDR2 are SGHTA and FQGNSA. V is shortened by 6 bases, J by 0 bases, and the region joining them spans 11 bases. From the cysteine up to the phenylalanine, the CDR3 has a length of 15 residues. The sequence is cut down to CDR3 DNA, 45 bases in frame from base 1. The material sequenced was PBMCs. The chain employs TRBV7-2 and TRBJ2-2; D gene: possibly TRBD2, on 5 matching bases. This sequence originates from a man aged 18 to 35 in good health and CMV-seronegative. Here is the DNA: TGTGCCAGCAGTCACCGGGGTTCGAACACCGGGGAGCTGTTTTTT. The encoded protein is CASSHRGSNTGELFF.